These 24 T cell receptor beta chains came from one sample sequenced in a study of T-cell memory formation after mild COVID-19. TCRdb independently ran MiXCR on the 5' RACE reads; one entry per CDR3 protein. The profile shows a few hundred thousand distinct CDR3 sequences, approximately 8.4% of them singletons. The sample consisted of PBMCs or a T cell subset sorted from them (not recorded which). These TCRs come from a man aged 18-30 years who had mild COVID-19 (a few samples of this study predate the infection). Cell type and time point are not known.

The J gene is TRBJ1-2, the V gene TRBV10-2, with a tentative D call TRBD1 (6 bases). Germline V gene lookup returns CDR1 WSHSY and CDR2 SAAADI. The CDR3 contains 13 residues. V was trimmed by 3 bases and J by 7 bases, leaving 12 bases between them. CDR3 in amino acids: CASSDTRGAGYTF. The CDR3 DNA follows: TGCGCCAGCAGTGACACAAGGGGGGCTGGCTACACCTTC.

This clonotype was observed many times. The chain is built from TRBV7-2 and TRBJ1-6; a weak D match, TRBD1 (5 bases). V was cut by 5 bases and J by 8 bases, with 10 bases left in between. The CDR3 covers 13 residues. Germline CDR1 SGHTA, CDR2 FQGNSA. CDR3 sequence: CASSGQLDSPLHF. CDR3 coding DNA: TGTGCCAGCAGCGGACAATTAGATTCACCCCTCCACTTT. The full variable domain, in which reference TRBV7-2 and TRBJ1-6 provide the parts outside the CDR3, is GAGVSQSPSNKVTEKGKDVELRCDPISGHTALYWYRQSLGQGLEFLIYFQGNSAPDKSGLPSDRFSAERTGGSVSTLTIQRTQQEDSAVYLCASSGQLDSPLHFGNGTRLTVT.

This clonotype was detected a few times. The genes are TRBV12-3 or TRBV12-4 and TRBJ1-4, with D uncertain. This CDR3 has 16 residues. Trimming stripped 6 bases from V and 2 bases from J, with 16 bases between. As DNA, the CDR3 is TGTGCCAGCAGCGTCGGCTACGCCGGGACTAATGAAAAACTGTTTTTT. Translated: CASSVGYAGTNEKLFF.

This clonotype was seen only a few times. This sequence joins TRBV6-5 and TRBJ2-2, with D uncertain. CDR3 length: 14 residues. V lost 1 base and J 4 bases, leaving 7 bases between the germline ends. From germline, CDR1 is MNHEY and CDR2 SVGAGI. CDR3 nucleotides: TGTGCCAGCAGTTACTTGCGAGGCACCGGGGAGCTGTTTTTT. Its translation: CASSYLRGTGELFF.

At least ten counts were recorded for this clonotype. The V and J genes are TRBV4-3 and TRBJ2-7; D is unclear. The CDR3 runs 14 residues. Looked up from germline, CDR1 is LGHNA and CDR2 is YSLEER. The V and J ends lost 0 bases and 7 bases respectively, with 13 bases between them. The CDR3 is CASSQDGRGREQYF. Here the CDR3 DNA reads TGCGCCAGCAGCCAAGATGGACGTGGTCGTGAGCAGTACTTC.

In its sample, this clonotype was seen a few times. The CDR3 DNA reads as TGTGCCAGCAGCCCGTTAATGGGGTGGTACGAGCAGTACGTC. Its protein is CASSPLMGWYEQYV. The gene calls are TRBV7-9 and TRBJ2-7; D is unclear. The CDR3 has 14 residues. Trimming cost V 5 bases and J 4 bases, with 15 bases left between them. CDR1 is SEHNR and CDR2 is FQNEAQ in the germline V gene (reference sequence).

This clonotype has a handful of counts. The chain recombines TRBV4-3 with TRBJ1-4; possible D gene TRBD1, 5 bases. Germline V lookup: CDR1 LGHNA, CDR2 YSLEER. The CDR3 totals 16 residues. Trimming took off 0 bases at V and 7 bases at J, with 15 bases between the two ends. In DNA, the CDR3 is TGCGCCAGCAGCCAAGAGGGTGGAGGGGTCCGTGAAAAACTGTTTTTT. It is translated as CASSQEGGGVREKLFF.

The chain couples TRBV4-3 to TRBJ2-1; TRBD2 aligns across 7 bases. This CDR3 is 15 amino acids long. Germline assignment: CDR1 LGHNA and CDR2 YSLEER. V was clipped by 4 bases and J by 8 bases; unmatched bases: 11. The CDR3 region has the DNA TGCGCCAGCAGCCGCCTGGGGATGGGGAGGGATGAGCAGTTCTTC. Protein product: CASSRLGMGRDEQFF.

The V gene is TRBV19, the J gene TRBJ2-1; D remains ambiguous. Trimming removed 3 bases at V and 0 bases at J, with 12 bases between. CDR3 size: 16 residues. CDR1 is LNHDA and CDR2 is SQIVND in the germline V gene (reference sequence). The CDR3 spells CASSIRSWDSYNEQFF. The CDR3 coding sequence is TGTGCCAGTAGTATTCGTAGCTGGGACTCCTACAATGAGCAGTTCTTC.

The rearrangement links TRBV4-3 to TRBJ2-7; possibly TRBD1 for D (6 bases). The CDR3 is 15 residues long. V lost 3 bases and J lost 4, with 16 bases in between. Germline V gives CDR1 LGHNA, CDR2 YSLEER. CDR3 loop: CASSQALQGKYEQYF. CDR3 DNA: TGCGCCAGCAGCCAGGCTCTACAGGGAAAGTACGAGCAGTACTTC.

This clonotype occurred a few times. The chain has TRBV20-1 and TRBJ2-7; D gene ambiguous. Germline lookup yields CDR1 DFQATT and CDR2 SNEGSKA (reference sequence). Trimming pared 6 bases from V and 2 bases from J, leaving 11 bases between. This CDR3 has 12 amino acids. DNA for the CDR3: TGCAGTGCAACCGACGGAGCCTACGAGCAGTACGTC. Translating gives CSATDGAYEQYV.

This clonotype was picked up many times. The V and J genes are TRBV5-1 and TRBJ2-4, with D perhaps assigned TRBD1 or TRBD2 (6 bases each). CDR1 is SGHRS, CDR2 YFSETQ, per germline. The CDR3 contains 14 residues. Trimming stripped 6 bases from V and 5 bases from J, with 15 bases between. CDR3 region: CASKPGAQENIQYF. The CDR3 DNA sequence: TGCGCCAGCAAGCCGGGGGCTCAGGAAAACATTCAGTACTTC. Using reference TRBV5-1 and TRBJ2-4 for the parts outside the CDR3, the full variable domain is KAGVTQTPRYLIKTRGQQVTLSCSPISGHRSVSWYQQTPGQGLQFLFEYFSETQRNKGNFPGRFSGRQFSNSRSEMNVSTLELGDSALYLCASKPGAQENIQYFGAGTRLSVL.

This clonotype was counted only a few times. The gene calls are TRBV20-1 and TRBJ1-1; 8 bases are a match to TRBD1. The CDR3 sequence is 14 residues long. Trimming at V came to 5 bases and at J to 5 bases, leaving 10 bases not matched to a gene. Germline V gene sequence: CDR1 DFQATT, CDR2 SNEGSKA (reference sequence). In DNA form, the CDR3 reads TGCAGTGCTCTCGGACAGGGAGGTAGGACTGAAGCTTTCTTT. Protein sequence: CSALGQGGRTEAFF.

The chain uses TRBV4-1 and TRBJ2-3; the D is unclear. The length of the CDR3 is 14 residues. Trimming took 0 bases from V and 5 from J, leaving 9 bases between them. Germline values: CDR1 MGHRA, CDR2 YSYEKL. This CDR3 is CASSQDLAGDTQYF. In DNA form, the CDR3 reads TGCGCCAGCAGCCAAGATCTGGCCGGAGATACGCAGTATTTT.

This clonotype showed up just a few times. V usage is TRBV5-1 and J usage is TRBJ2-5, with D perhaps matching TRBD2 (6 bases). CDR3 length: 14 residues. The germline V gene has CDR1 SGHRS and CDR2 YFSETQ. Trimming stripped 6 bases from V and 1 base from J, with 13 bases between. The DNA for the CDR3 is TGCGCCAGCAATCTCGGAGGGTTCCAAGAGACCCAGTACTTC. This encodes CASNLGGFQETQYF.

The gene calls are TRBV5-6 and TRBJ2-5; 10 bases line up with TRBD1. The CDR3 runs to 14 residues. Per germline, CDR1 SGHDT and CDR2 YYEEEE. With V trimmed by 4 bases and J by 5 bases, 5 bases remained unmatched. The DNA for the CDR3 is TGTGCCAGCAGCCCAGGGGACAGGGGTGAGACCCAGTACTTC. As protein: CASSPGDRGETQYF.

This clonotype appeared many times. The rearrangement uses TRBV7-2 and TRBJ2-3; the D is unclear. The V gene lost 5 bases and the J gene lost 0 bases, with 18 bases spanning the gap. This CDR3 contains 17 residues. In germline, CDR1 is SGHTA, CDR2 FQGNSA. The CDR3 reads CASSLERTSSSTDTQYF. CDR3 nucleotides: TGTGCCAGCAGCCTCGAGAGGACCTCATCTAGCACAGATACGCAGTATTTT.

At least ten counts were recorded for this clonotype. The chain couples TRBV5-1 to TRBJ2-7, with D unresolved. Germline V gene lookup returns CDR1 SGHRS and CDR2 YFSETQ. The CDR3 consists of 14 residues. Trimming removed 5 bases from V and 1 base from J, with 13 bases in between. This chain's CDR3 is CASRMAPGSYEQYF. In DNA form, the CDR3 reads TGCGCCAGCAGAATGGCCCCAGGATCCTACGAGCAGTACTTC.

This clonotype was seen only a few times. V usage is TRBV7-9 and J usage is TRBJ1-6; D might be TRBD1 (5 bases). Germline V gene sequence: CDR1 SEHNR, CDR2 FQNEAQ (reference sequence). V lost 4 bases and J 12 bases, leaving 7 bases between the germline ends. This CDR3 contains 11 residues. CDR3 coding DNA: TGTGCCAGCAGCTCGGGGGGACCCCTCCACTTT. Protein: CASSSGGPLHF.

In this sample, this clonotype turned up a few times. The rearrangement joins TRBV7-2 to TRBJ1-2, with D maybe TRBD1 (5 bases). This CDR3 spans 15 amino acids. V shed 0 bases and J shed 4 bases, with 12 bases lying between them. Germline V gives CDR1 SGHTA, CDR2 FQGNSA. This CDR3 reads CASSLARGAVYGYTF. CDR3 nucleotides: TGTGCCAGCAGCTTAGCGAGGGGTGCGGTCTATGGCTACACCTTC.

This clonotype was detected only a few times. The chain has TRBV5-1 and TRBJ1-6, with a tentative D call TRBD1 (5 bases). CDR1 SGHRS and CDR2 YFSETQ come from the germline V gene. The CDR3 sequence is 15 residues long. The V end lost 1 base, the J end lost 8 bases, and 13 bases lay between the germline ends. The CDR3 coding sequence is TGCGCCAGCAGCTTGCCCAGTCTAGGGGATTCACCCCTCCACTTT. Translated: CASSLPSLGDSPLHF.

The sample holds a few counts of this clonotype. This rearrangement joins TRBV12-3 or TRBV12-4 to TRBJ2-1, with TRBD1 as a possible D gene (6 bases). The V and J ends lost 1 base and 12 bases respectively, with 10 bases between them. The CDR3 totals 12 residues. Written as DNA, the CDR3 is TGTGCCAGCAGTTTAGAGGGGGTGGGGCAGTTCTTC. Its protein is CASSLEGVGQFF.

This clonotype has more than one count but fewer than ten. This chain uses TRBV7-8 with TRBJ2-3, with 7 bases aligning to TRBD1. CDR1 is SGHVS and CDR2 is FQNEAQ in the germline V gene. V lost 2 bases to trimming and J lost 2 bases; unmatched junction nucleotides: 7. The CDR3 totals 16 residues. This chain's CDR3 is CASSLYRDRPTDTQYF. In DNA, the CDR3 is TGTGCCAGCAGCTTATACCGGGACAGACCCACAGATACGCAGTATTTT.

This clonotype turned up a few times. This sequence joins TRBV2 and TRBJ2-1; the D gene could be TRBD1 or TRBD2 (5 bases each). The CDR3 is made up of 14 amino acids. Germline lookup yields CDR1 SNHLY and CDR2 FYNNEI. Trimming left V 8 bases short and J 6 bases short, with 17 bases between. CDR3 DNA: TGTGCCAGCCTACGAGGGGTCGGCAGCAATGAGCAGTTCTTC. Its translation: CASLRGVGSNEQFF.